What follows are 13 T cell receptor beta chains derived from one specimen sequenced in a study of identical twins. TCRdb used MiXCR to reprocess the 5' RACE reads, holding one entry per CDR3 protein. The sample carries some 500,000 distinct CDR3 sequences, 22% recorded once. Another study also made use of these data, one on T cells expressing NK-cell markers.

Sequencing was performed on CD4+ T cells sorted from blood. These receptors all come from a woman younger than 30 in good health.

This clonotype was detected a few times. V gene TRBV7-2 combines with J gene TRBJ1-5; 7 bases agree with TRBD1. The CDR3 totals 17 residues. With V trimmed by 3 bases and J by 7 bases, 15 bases remained unmatched. Per the germline V gene, CDR1 is SGHTA and CDR2 is FQGNSA. CDR3 residues: CASSLGQGESRYQPQHF. The CDR3 DNA is TGTGCCAGCAGCTTGGGGCAGGGGGAATCCCGGTACCAGCCCCAGCATTTT.

The chain has TRBV20-1 and TRBJ2-5, with a tentative D call TRBD1 (5 bases). Trimming removed 2 bases at V and 3 bases at J, with 16 bases between. Germline CDR1 DFQATT, CDR2 SNEGSKA (reference sequence). The CDR3 length is 15 residues. CDR3: CSARTTATAKETQYF. The CDR3 bases are TGCAGTGCTAGAACGACAGCCACCGCCAAAGAGACCCAGTACTTC.

This clonotype was seen once. V and J are TRBV18 and TRBJ1-3; D remains unclear. The V end was cut by 3 bases, the J end by 2 bases, with 11 bases between. In germline, CDR1 is KGHSH, CDR2 LQKENI. This CDR3 has 15 amino acids. CDR3 sequence: CASSPRTDTGNTIYF. CDR3 DNA: TGTGCCAGCTCACCGAGGACGGATACTGGAAACACCATATATTTT.

The V and J genes are TRBV6-1 and TRBJ1-5, with 9 nucleotides matching TRBD1. This CDR3 region has 14 residues. The ends lost 5 bases at V and 7 bases at J; junction bases unmatched: 6. The germline V gene encodes CDR1 MNHNS and CDR2 SASEGT. CDR3 protein: CASSHRTGEQPQHF. The CDR3 nucleotides read TGTGCCAGCAGTCATCGGACAGGGGAGCAGCCCCAGCATTTT.

This clonotype was observed a few times. The J gene is TRBJ2-3, the V gene TRBV20-1; D might be TRBD2 (7 bases). Germline V lookup: CDR1 DFQATT, CDR2 SNEGSKA (reference sequence). Trimming took 3 bases from V and 7 from J, leaving 20 bases between them. CDR3 length: 15 residues. CDR3 region: CSASRPRGAEYTQYF. CDR3 DNA sequence: TGCAGTGCTAGCCGCCCCCGGGGGGCGGAGTATACGCAGTATTTT.

The V call is TRBV7-2, the J call TRBJ1-1, with D unresolved. Germline lookup yields CDR1 SGHTA and CDR2 FQGNSA. The V and J ends lost 2 bases and 2 bases respectively, with 9 bases between them. The CDR3 is 14 amino acids. CDR3 protein: CASSLYGINTEAFF. CDR3 sequence (DNA): TGTGCCAGCAGCTTATACGGAATTAACACTGAAGCTTTCTTT. Supplemented by reference TRBV7-2 and TRBJ1-1, the full variable domain reads GAGVSQSPSNKVTEKGKDVELRCDPISGHTALYWYRQSLGQGLEFLIYFQGNSAPDKSGLPSDRFSAERTGGSVSTLTIQRTQQEDSAVYLCASSLYGINTEAFFGQGTRLTVV.

The chain recombines TRBV5-1 with TRBJ1-2; 7 nucleotides agree with TRBD1. From germline, CDR1 is SGHRS and CDR2 YFSETQ. V lost 6 bases and J lost 4; bases outside the gene matches: 3. The CDR3 spans 12 residues. Here the CDR3 reads CASKGAFYGYTF. As DNA, the CDR3 is TGCGCCAGCAAGGGGGCGTTCTATGGCTACACCTTC. Combining the CDR3 with reference TRBV5-1 and TRBJ1-2 gives the whole variable domain KAGVTQTPRYLIKTRGQQVTLSCSPISGHRSVSWYQQTPGQGLQFLFEYFSETQRNKGNFPGRFSGRQFSNSRSEMNVSTLELGDSALYLCASKGAFYGYTFGSGTRLTVV.

This clonotype came up a few times. The chain carries TRBV7-2 and TRBJ2-3; 11 nucleotides align to TRBD2. J lost 8 bases, V lost 1 base, and 8 bases had no gene match. The CDR3 is 16 residues long. The germline V gene has CDR1 SGHTA and CDR2 FQGNSA. The CDR3 coding sequence is TGTGCCAGCAGCTTAGATGGGCTAGCGGGAGGCCCTACGCAGTATTTT. This codes for CASSLDGLAGGPTQYF.

This clonotype was counted between two and nine times. This chain connects TRBV29-1 to TRBJ1-1; no firm D call. Trimming took off 4 bases at V and 1 base at J, with 19 bases between the two ends. The germline V gene encodes CDR1 SQVTM and CDR2 ANQGSEA. There are 16 residues in the CDR3. CDR3 DNA: TGCAGCGTTGTTCGACGGTCTCCTACGGAGAACACTGAAGCTTTCTTT. It translates to CSVVRRSPTENTEAFF.

The gene calls are TRBV27 and TRBJ2-7, with 12 bases fitting TRBD2. The CDR3 is 14 amino acids. CDR1 is MNHEY and CDR2 is SMNVEV in the germline V gene (reference sequence). The V and J ends lost 6 bases and 6 bases, in that order; junction bases with no gene match: 6. The CDR3 here is CASSTSGRSREQYF. CDR3 nucleotide sequence: TGTGCCAGCAGCACTAGCGGGAGGTCACGCGAGCAGTACTTC.

This clonotype has a handful of counts. This chain links TRBV11-3 with TRBJ1-1, with TRBD1 identical over 9 bases. This CDR3 has 16 residues. Germline-derived CDR1 and CDR2 are SGHNT and YENEEA. After removal of 6 bases from V and 1 base from J, the junction contained 9 bases not matched to a gene. The DNA of the CDR3 is TGTGCCAGCAGACGAAACAGGGGGCTGGGGAACACTGAAGCTTTCTTT. As protein: CASRRNRGLGNTEAFF.

The V and J genes are TRBV6-5 and TRBJ1-3; D is possibly TRBD1 (5 bases). The CDR3 runs 16 residues. Germline V gene lookup returns CDR1 MNHEY and CDR2 SVGAGI. The V end was cut by 0 bases, the J end by 0 bases, with 9 bases between. CDR3 residues: CASSYSGPRSGNTIYF. The CDR3 bases are TGTGCCAGCAGTTACTCGGGGCCGCGCTCTGGAAACACCATATATTTT.

In its sample, this clonotype was seen a few times. This chain joins TRBV12-3 or TRBV12-4 and TRBJ2-7, with D uncertain. V lost 6 bases and J lost 2, with 11 bases in between. CDR3 length: 13 amino acids. CDR3 DNA sequence: TGTGCCAGCAGCCTGGCAGGCCCCTACGAGCAGTACTTC. It is translated as CASSLAGPYEQYF.